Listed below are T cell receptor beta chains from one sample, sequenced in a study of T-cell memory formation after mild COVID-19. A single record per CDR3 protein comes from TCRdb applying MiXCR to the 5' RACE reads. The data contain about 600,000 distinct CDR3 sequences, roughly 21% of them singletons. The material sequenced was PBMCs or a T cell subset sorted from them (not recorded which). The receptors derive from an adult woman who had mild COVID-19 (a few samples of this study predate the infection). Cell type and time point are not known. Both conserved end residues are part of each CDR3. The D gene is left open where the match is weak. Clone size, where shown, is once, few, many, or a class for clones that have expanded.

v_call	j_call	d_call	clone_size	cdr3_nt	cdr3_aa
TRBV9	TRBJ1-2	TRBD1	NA	TGTGCCAGCAGCGTTGGGGACAGGGTAAAGGGCTACACCTTC	CASSVGDRVKGYTF
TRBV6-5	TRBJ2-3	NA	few	TGTGCCAGCAGCCAATCACCGACAGGCACAGATACGCAGTATTTT	CASSQSPTGTDTQYF
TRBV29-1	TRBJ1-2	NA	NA	TGCAGCGTTGGTCGGGGGGTAGATGGCTACACCTTC	CSVGRGVDGYTF
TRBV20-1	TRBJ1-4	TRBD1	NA	TGCAGTGCTAGAAAACAGGGGGAAAAACTGTTTTTT	CSARKQGEKLFF
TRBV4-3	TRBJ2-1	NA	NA	TGCGCCAGCAGCGACGGAACTAGCCTTGCAGAAGAGCAGTTCTTC	CASSDGTSLAEEQFF
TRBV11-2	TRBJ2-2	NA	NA	TGTGCCAGCAGCCGGGACGCGAACACCGGGGAGCTGTTTTTT	CASSRDANTGELFF
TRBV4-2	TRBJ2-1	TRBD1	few	TGTGCCAGCAGCCAAGAAAGGGACAGGGAAGGGAATGAGCAGTTCTTC	CASSQERDREGNEQFF
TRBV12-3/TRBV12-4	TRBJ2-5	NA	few	TGTGCCAGCAGTTTAGGTACAGCCTACCAAGAGACCCAGTACTTC	CASSLGTAYQETQYF
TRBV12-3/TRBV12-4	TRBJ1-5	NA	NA	TGTGCCAGCAGTCCGGTCAGGGGAACCAATCAGCCCCAGCATTTT	CASSPVRGTNQPQHF
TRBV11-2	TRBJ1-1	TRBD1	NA	TGTGCCAGCAGCTTCCAGGGGGGTGGGTACACTGAAGCTTTCTTT	CASSFQGGGYTEAFF
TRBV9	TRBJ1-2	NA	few	TGTGCCAGCACCCGGGAGGCGGGCTTAGGCTACACCTTC	CASTREAGLGYTF
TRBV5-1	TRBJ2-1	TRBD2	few	TGCGCCAGCAGCCCCCTAGCGGCTTCCTACAATGAGCAGTTCTTC	CASSPLAASYNEQFF
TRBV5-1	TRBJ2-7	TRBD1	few	TGCGCCAGCAGCTCCGGGACAGGTTTGGAAGAGCAGTACTTC	CASSSGTGLEEQYF
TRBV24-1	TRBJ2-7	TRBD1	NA	TGTGCCACCAGTGATACTACAGGGGCCTCCTACGAGCAGTACTTC	CATSDTTGASYEQYF
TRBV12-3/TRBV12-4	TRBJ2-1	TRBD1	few	TGTGCCAGCAGCCAAGCAACTGGCCGTCGGGACAGGGCCTACAATGAGCAGTTCTTC	CASSQATGRRDRAYNEQFF
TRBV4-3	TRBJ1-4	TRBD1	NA	TGCGCCAGCAGCTACGTCGACAGGGGGAATGAAAAACTGTTTTTT	CASSYVDRGNEKLFF
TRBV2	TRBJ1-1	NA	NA	TGTGCCAGCAAATTGGAGGGGTCGCGAACTGAAGCTTTCTTT	CASKLEGSRTEAFF
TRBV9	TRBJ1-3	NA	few	TGTGCCAGCAGCGTAATCGACAGACCCCTCTCTGGAAACACCATATATTTT	CASSVIDRPLSGNTIYF
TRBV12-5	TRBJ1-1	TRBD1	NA	TGTGCTAGTGTCGCGGACAGGAGGACTGAAGCTTTCTTT	CASVADRRTEAFF
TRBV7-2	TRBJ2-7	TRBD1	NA	TGTGCCAGCAGCTTGAATCCGGGACAGGGTCAGGACGAGCAGTACTTC	CASSLNPGQGQDEQYF
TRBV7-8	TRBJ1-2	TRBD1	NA	TGTGCCAGCAGCTTAGCCGGGACAGGGGGATATGGCTACACCTTC	CASSLAGTGGYGYTF
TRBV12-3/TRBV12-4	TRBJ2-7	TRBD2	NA	TGTGCCAGCAGTTTAGAACTAGCGGGATCTGAGCAGTACTTC	CASSLELAGSEQYF
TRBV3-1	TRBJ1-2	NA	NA	TGTGCCAGCAGCCAAGTCGGCCGGACTTATGGCTACACCTTC	CASSQVGRTYGYTF
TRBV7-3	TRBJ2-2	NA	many	TGTGCCAGCAGCTTACGACCCCGGGCCGGGGAGCTGTTTTTT	CASSLRPRAGELFF
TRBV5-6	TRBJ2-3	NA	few	TGTGCCAGCAGCCGGCGTACCTCCAGCACAGATACGCAGTATTTT	CASSRRTSSTDTQYF
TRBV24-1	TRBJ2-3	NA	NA	TGTGCCACCAGTGATTTGGTTCAGCGGGATACGCAGTATTTT	CATSDLVQRDTQYF
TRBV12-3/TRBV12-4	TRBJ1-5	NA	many	TGTGCCAGCAGTTTTCTTCAGGGAAATCAGCCCCAGCATTTT	CASSFLQGNQPQHF
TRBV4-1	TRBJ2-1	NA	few	TGCGCCAGCAGCCTATCATATCCTCTCGACAATGAGCAGTTCTTC	CASSLSYPLDNEQFF
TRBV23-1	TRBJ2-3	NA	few	TGCGCCAGCAGTCAGGCTAGCACCGTTGGTAATACGCAGTATTTT	CASSQASTVGNTQYF
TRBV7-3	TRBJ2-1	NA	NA	TGTGCCAGCAGCCCCTCGGCGGGACCCTACAATGAGCAGTTCTTC	CASSPSAGPYNEQFF
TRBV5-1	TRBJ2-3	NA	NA	TGCGCCAGCAGCTTGGGACATTCTAGCACAGATACGCAGTATTTT	CASSLGHSSTDTQYF
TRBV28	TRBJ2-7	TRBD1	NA	TGTGCCAGCAGTTTCCTCGGACAGGGTCTCTACGAGCAGTACTTC	CASSFLGQGLYEQYF
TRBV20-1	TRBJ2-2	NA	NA	TGCAGTGCTACAACACTCCCCGCAGAGGGCCCCGGTAGGGAGCTGTTTTTT	CSATTLPAEGPGRELFF
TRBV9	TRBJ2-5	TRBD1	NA	TGTGCCAGCAGCTTTGGGACAGGGTTCCAAGAGACCCAGTACTTC	CASSFGTGFQETQYF
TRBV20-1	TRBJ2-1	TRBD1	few	TGCAGTGCTAGAGGACAGGGGGGTTCCTACAATGAGCAGTTCTTC	CSARGQGGSYNEQFF
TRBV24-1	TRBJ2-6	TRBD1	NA	TGTGCCACCAGTGCGCAAGGACAGGGAAACTCTGGGGCCAACGTCCTGACTTTC	CATSAQGQGNSGANVLTF
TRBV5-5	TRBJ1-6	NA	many	TGTGCCAGCAGCTTGCAGAATTCACCCCTCCACTTT	CASSLQNSPLHF
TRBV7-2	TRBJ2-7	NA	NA	TGTGCCAGCAGCCGCCGCGCCGTTCTTATCTACGAGCAGTACTTC	CASSRRAVLIYEQYF
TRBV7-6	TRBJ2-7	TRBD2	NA	TGTGCCAGCAGCTTCGGACTAGCGGGAGTATCCTACGAGCAGTACTTC	CASSFGLAGVSYEQYF
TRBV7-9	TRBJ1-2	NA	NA	TGTGCCAGCAGCTTACCCGTGTTAGGACAAGAGGGCCCCACCTTC	CASSLPVLGQEGPTF
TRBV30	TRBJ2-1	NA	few	TGTGCCTGGAGTGTGGGGGCAAGCAATTACAATGAGCAGTTCTTC	CAWSVGASNYNEQFF
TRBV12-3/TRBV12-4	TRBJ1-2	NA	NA	TGTGCCAGCACCTCTAGCCCGCCGTCGTACTATGGCTACACCTTC	CASTSSPPSYYGYTF
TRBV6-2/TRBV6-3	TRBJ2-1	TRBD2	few	TGTGCCAGCAGTTACTCCCTAGCGGGCAATGAGCAGTTCTTC	CASSYSLAGNEQFF
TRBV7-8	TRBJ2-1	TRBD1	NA	TGTGCCAGCAGCTTACGTAGGACAGGGACCAACAATGAGCAGTTCTTC	CASSLRRTGTNNEQFF
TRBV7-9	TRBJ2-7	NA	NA	TGTGCCAGCAGCTCGACAGAGACCTACGAGCAGTACTTC	CASSSTETYEQYF
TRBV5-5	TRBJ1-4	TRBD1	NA	TGTGCCAGCAGCCTATGGGACAGACCGTACCTTTCAACTAATGAAAAACTGTTTTTT	CASSLWDRPYLSTNEKLFF
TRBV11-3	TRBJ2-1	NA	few	TGTGCCAGCAGCTACGGACAGAAGTATGAGCAGTTCTTC	CASSYGQKYEQFF
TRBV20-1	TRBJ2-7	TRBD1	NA	TGCAGTGCTAGGGGAGGACAGGGCTCCTACGAGCAGTACTTC	CSARGGQGSYEQYF
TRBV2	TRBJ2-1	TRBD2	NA	TGTGCCAGCAGTGTACAAGCGGGAGGGCGGGATGAGCAGTTCTTC	CASSVQAGGRDEQFF
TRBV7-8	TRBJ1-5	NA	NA	TGTGCCAGCAGTGCAAACAGGGTCTACCAGCCCCAGCATTTT	CASSANRVYQPQHF
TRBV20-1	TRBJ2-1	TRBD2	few	TGCAGTGCTAGTTCGGGGGGTTACAATGAGCAGTTCTTC	CSASSGGYNEQFF
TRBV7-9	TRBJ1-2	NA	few	TGTGCCAGCAGCTTACAGGGGTTCGCCTATGGCTACACCTTC	CASSLQGFAYGYTF
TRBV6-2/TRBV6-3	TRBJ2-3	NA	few	TGTGCCAGCAGTTACCCCGGAGGGAGCTCCACAGATACGCAGTATTTT	CASSYPGGSSTDTQYF